This TCR beta chain was sequenced in a study of identical twins. This clonotype was detected many times. TCRdb ran MiXCR on the 5' RACE reads and lists one entry per CDR3 protein. The table lists hundreds of thousands of distinct CDR3 sequences, more than 9% of them singletons. The CDR3 is 15 amino acids. Germline CDR1 is LGHNA and CDR2 is YNFKEQ. With V trimmed by 0 bases and J by 4 bases, 3 bases remained unmatched. These same data were also listed under a study on yellow fever vaccine responses in identical twins.

This clonotype was obtained from a woman aged 18-35 years in good health. The specimen sequenced was PBMCs. This chain connects TRBV4-2 to TRBJ2-7, with 10 bases that match TRBD2. In DNA form, the CDR3 reads TGTGCCAGCAGCCAAGAGTCTAGCGGGGGTTACGAGCAGTACGTC. It specifies CASSQESSGGYEQYV.